These 7 T cell receptor beta chains originate from one sample sequenced in a study of CD8 T cells in Susac syndrome. RNA, at roughly 0.5 to 1 ug, was reverse transcribed with random hexamers. In TCRdb, the immunoSEQ multiplex PCR reads were re-called with MiXCR into one record per CDR3 protein. The sample lists 70,000 to 75,000 distinct CDR3 sequences, 93% seen once, with roughly 0.16% in the top ten. The sample was CD4+ T cells from PBMCs. Every receptor here comes from a human donor with Susac syndrome.

The V call is TRBV30, the J call TRBJ2-5, with D maybe TRBD2 (5 bases). CDR3 size: 13 residues. The germline V gene encodes CDR1 GTSNPN and CDR2 SVGIG (reference sequence). The V end lost 4 bases, the J end lost 5 bases, and 14 bases lay between the germline ends. The CDR3 DNA reads TGTGCCTGGATACCAGTAACGGGGGAGACCCAGTACTTC. Its protein is CAWIPVTGETQYF.

In nucleotides, the CDR3 is TGCAGTGCTCCGGAGGCTAGTAATTCGGAGACCCAGTACTTC. Its protein product is CSAPEASNSETQYF. This sequence joins TRBV20-1 and TRBJ2-5; tentatively, D is TRBD2 (5 bases). This CDR3 region has 14 residues. Trimming removed 5 bases from V and 5 bases from J, with 18 bases in between. Germline assignment: CDR1 DFQATT and CDR2 SNEGSKA (reference sequence).

The count of this clonotype is one. The rearrangement uses TRBV5-1 and TRBJ2-1, with a tentative D call TRBD1 (7 bases). The CDR3 contains 15 residues. Germline-derived CDR1 and CDR2 are SGHRS and YFSETQ. Trimming removed 4 bases at V and 6 bases at J, with 17 bases between. CDR3 residues: CASSPTDREVNEQFF. As DNA, the CDR3 is TGCGCCAGCAGCCCTACAGACAGGGAGGTCAATGAGCAGTTCTTC.

The chain carries TRBV5-1 and TRBJ1-2; TRBD1 is a possible D gene (5 bases). Germline CDR1 is SGHRS and CDR2 is YFSETQ. This CDR3 comprises 16 residues. V was clipped by 5 bases and J by 6 bases, with 23 bases between them. The CDR3 nucleotides are TGCGCCAGCAGTTCACGTCCGGGACTCCGGGAAGATGGCTACACCTTC. It yields the protein CASSSRPGLREDGYTF. Full variable domain (remainder filled in from reference TRBV5-1 and TRBJ1-2): KAGVTQTPRYLIKTRGQQVTLSCSPISGHRSVSWYQQTPGQGLQFLFEYFSETQRNKGNFPGRFSGRQFSNSRSEMNVSTLELGDSALYLCASSSRPGLREDGYTFGSGTRLTVV.

This clonotype was observed a handful of times. The CDR3 nucleotides are TGTGCCAGCAGCCAAGTTCGACTAGCCCAAGAGACCCAGTACTTC. Translation gives CASSQVRLAQETQYF. J is TRBJ2-5 and V is TRBV14, with 7 bases lining up with TRBD2. The CDR3 runs 15 residues. V was pared by 1 base and J by 1 base, with 3 bases of the junction left unmatched. CDR1 is SGHDN and CDR2 is FVKESK in the germline V gene.

Points on this clonotype: The junction departs from the called germline gene at one end, perhaps through a read error. The genes are TRBV11-2 and TRBJ2-1, with D perhaps assigned TRBD1 or TRBD2 (5 bases each). Germline CDR1 and CDR2: SGHAT and FQNNGV. This CDR3 region has 16 residues. The DNA for the CDR3 is TGTGCCAGCAGCACGCTCCGGGACCCCAATTACAATGGGCAGTTCTTC. This encodes CASSTLRDPNYNGQFF. The full variable domain, rest sourced from reference TRBV11-2 and TRBJ2-1, is EAGVAQSPRYKIIEKRQSVAFWCNPISGHATLYWYQQILGQGPKLLIQFQNNGVVDDSQLPKDRFSAERLKGVDSTLKIQPAKLEDSAVYLCASSTLRDPNYNGQFFGPGTRLTVL.

The chain couples TRBV5-1 to TRBJ1-2; D is unresolved. Germline values: CDR1 SGHRS, CDR2 YFSETQ. The CDR3 runs to 16 residues. V lost 7 bases, J lost 8 bases, and 27 bases lay in between. The CDR3 nucleotides are TGCGCCAGCGGGTCCGCGGAGGGATCAGCTGCGCGCGGCTACACCTTC. This codes for CASGSAEGSAARGYTF.